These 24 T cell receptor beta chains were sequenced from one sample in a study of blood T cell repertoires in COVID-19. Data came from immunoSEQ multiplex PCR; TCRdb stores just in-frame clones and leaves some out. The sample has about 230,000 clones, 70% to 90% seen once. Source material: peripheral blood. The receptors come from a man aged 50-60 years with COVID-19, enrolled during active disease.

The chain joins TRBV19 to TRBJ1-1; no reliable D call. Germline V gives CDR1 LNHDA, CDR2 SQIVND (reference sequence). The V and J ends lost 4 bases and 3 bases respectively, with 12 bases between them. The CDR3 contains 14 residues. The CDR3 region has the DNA TGTGCCAGTAGTAAAGCCCATGTCTACACTGAAGCTTTCTTT. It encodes CASSKAHVYTEAFF.

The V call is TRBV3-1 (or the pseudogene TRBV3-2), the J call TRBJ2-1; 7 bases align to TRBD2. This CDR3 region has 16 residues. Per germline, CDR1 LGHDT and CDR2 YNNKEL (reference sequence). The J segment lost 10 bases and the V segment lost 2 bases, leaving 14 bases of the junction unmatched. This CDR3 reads CASSQPLWTRGLEQFF. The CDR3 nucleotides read TGTGCCAGCAGCCAACCCCTTTGGACTAGGGGTTTGGAGCAGTTCTTC.

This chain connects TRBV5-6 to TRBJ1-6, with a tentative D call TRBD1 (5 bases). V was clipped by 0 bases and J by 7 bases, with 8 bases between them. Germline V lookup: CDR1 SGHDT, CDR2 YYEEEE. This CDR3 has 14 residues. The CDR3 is CASSLVTVNSPLHF. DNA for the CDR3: TGTGCCAGCAGCTTGGTGACAGTGAATTCACCCCTCCACTTT.

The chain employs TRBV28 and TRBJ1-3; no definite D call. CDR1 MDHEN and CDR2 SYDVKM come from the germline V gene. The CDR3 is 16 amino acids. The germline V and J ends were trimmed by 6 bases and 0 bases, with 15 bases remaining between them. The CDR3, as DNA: TGTGCCAGCAGCCGGACTGGGAGTATCTCTGGAAACACCATATATTTT. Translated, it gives CASSRTGSISGNTIYF.

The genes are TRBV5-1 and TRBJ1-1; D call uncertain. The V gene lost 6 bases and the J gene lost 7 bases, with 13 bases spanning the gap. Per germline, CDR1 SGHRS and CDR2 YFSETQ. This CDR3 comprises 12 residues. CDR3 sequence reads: CASTNPGFEAFF. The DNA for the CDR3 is TGCGCCAGCACGAATCCGGGATTTGAAGCTTTCTTT. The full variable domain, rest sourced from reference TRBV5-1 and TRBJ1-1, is KAGVTQTPRYLIKTRGQQVTLSCSPISGHRSVSWYQQTPGQGLQFLFEYFSETQRNKGNFPGRFSGRQFSNSRSEMNVSTLELGDSALYLCASTNPGFEAFFGQGTRLTVV.

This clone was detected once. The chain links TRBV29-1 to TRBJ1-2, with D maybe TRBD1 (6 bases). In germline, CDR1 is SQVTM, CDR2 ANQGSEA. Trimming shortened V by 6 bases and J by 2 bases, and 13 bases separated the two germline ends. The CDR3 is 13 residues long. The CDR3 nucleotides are TGCAGCGTCACCCAGGGGTTCAACTATGGCTACACCTTC. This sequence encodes CSVTQGFNYGYTF.

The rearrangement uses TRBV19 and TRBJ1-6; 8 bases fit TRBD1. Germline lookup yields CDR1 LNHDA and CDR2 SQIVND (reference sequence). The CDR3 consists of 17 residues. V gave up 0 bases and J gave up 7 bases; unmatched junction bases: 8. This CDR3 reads CASSIEVTGERNSPLHF. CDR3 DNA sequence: TGTGCCAGTAGTATAGAGGTGACAGGGGAAAGGAATTCACCCCTCCACTTT.

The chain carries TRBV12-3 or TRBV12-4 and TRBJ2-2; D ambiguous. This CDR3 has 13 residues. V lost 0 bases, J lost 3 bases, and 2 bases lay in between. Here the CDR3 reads CASSLAYTGELFF. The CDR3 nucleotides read TGTGCCAGCAGTTTAGCCTACACCGGGGAGCTGTTTTTT.

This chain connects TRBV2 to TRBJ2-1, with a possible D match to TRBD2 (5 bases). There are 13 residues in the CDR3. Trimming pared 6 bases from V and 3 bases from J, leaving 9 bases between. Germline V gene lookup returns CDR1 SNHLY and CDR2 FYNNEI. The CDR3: CASRETSYNEQFF. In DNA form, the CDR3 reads TGTGCCAGCAGAGAAACTAGCTACAATGAGCAGTTCTTC.

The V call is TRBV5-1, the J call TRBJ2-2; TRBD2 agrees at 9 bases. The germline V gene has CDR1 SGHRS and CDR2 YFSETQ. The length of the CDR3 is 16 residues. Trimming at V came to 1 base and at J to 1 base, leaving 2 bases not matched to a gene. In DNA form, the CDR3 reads TGCGCCAGCAGCTTGCAGACTAGCGGGAACACCGGGGAGCTGTTTTTT. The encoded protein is CASSLQTSGNTGELFF.

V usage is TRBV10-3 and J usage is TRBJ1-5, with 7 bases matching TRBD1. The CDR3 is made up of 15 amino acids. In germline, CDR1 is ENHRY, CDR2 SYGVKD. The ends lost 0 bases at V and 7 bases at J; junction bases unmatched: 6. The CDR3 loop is CAISESRGLGQPQHF. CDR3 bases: TGTGCCATCAGTGAGTCGAGGGGGCTAGGACAGCCCCAGCATTTT.

CDR3 nucleotide sequence: TGTGCCAGCAGCTTTTCAGTTAGCAATCAGCCCCAGCATTTT. It translates to CASSFSVSNQPQHF. The chain has TRBV7-2 and TRBJ1-5; D remains ambiguous. The CDR3 has 14 residues. Germline V gene data show CDR1 as SGHTA and CDR2 as FQGNSA. The V gene lost 3 bases and the J gene lost 0 bases, with 6 bases spanning the gap.

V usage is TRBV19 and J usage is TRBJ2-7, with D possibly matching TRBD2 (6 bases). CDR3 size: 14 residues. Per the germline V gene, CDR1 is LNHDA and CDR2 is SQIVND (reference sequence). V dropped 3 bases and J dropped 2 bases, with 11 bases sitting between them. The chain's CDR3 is CASSIGGSTYEQYF. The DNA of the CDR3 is TGTGCCAGTAGTATCGGAGGGTCCACCTACGAGCAGTACTTC.

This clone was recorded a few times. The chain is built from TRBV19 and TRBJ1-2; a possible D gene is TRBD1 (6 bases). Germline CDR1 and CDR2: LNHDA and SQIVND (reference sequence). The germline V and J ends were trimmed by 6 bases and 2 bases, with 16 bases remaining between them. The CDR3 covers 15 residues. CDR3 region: CASSLWTDGNYGYTF. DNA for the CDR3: TGTGCCAGTAGCCTATGGACAGACGGAAACTATGGCTACACCTTC. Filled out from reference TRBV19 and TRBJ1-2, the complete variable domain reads DGGITQSPKYLFRKEGQNVTLSCEQNLNHDAMYWYRQDPGQGLRLIYYSQIVNDFQKGDIAEGYSVSREKKESFPLTVTSAQKNPTAFYLCASSLWTDGNYGYTFGSGTRLTVV.

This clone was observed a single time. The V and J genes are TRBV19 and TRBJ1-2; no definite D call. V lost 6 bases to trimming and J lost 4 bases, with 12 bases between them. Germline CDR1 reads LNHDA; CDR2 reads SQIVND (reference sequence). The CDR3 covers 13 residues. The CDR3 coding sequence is TGTGCCAGTAGATCCGGGAGCCGCTATGGCTACACCTTC. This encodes CASRSGSRYGYTF.

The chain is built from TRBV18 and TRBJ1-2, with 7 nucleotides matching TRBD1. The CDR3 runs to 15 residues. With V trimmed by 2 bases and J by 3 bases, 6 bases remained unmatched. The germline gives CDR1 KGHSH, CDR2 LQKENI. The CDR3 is CASSPGATGDYGYTF. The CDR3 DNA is TGTGCCAGCTCACCAGGGGCCACAGGGGACTATGGCTACACCTTC.

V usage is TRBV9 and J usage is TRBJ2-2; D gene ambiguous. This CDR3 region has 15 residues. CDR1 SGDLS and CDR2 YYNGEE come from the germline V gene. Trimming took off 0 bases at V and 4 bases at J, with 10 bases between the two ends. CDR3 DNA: TGTGCCAGCAGCGTAGTCCCCCCGGTCACCGGGGAGCTGTTTTTT. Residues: CASSVVPPVTGELFF.

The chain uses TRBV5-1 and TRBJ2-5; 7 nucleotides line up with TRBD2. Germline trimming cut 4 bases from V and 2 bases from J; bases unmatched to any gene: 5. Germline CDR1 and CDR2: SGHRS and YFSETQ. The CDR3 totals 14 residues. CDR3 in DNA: TGCGCCAGCAGCCCCCAAGCGGGGCAAGAGACCCAGTACTTC. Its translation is CASSPQAGQETQYF.

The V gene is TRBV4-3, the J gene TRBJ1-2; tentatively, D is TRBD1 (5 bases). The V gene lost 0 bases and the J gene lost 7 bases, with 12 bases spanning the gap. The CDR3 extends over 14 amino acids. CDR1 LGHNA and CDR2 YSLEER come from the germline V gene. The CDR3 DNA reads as TGCGCCAGCAGCCAAGACAGGGTAGGGTTTGGCTACACCTTC. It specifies CASSQDRVGFGYTF.

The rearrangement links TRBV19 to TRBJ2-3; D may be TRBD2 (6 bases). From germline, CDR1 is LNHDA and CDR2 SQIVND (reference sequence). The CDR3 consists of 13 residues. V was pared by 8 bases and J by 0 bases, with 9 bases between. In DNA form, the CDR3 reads TGTGCCAGTGGGGGGAGGAGCACAGATACGCAGTATTTT. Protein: CASGGRSTDTQYF.

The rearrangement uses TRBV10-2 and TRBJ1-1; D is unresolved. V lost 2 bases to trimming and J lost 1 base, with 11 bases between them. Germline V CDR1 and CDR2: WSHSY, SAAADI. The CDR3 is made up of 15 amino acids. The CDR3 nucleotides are TGCGCCAGCAGTGAGAAGAGGGCAAAGAACACTGAAGCTTTCTTT. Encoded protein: CASSEKRAKNTEAFF.

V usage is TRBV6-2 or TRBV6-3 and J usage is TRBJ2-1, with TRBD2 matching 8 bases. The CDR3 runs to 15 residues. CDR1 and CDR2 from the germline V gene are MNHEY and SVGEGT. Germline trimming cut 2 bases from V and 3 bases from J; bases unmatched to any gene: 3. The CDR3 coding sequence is TGTGCCAGCAGTTACAGGACTAGCTACTACAATGAGCAGTTCTTC. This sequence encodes CASSYRTSYYNEQFF.

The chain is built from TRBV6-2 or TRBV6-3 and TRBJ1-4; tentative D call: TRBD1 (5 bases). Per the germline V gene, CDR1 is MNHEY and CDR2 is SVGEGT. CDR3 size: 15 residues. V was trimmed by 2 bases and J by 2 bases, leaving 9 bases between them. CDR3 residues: CASSYPAGTNEKLFF. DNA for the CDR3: TGTGCCAGCAGTTACCCGGCAGGGACTAATGAAAAACTGTTTTTT.

CDR3 sequence: CASSLLGTAFEQYF. The CDR3 DNA reads as TGTGCCAGCAGCTTATTAGGGACAGCCTTCGAGCAGTACTTC. The chain employs TRBV7-8 and TRBJ2-7, with 7 positions matching TRBD1. The germline CDR1 and CDR2 sequences are SGHVS and FQNEAQ. This CDR3 is 14 amino acids long. The ends lost 2 bases at V and 6 bases at J; junction bases unmatched: 7.